This TCR beta chain was found in a study of blood T cell repertoires in COVID-19. Study in general: Whether acute or convalescent, the COVID-19 samples came from the United States, Italy and Spain.

The assay was immunoSEQ multiplex PCR, and TCRdb's table has in-frame clones only and misses some. This table holds about 200,000 clones, roughly four fifths found once. This CDR3 is built from 16 residues. CDR1 and CDR2 from the germline V gene are GTSNPN and SVGIG (reference sequence). The J segment lost 10 bases and the V segment lost 2 bases, leaving 13 bases of the junction unmatched. Cohort allocation depended upon clinical history that participants reported. Material: PBMCs or T cells enriched from blood (not recorded which). V and J are TRBV30 and TRBJ1-4; 10 positions agree with TRBD1. This receptor was identified in a man in his forties who had recovered from COVID-19. The CDR3 DNA reads TGTGCCTGGAGTTTAAAGACGGGACAGGGGACTGGAAAACTGTTTTTT. Its translation is CAWSLKTGQGTGKLFF.